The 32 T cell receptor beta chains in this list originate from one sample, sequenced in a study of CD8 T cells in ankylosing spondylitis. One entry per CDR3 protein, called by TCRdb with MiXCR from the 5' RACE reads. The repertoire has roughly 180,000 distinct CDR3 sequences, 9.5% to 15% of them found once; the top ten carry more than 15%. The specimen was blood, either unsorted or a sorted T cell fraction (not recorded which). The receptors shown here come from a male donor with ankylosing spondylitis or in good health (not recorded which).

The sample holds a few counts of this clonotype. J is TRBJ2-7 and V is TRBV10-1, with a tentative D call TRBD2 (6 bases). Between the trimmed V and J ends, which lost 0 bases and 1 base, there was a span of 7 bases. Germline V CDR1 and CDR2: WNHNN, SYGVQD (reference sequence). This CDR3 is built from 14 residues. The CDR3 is CASSESGTSYEQYF. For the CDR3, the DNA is TGCGCCAGCAGTGAGTCCGGGACTTCCTACGAGCAGTACTTC.

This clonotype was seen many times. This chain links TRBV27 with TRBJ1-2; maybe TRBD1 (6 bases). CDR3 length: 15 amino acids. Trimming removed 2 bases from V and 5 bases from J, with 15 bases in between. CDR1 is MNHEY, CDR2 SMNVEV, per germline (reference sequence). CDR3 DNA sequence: TGTGCCAGCAGTTTAAGTGGGTGGCAGGGGTATGGCTACACCTTC. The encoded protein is CASSLSGWQGYGYTF.

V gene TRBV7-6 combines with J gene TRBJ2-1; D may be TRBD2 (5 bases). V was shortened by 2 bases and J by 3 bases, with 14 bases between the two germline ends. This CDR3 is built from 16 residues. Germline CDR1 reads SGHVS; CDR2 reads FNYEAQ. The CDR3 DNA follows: TGTGCCAGCAGCTTAAGTACGGGAACCTACTACAATGAGCAGTTCTTC. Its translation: CASSLSTGTYYNEQFF. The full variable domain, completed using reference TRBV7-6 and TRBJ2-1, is GAGVSQSPRYKVTKRGQDVALRCDPISGHVSLYWYRQALGQGPEFLTYFNYEAQQDKSGLPNDRFSAERPEGSISTLTIQRTEQRDSAMYRCASSLSTGTYYNEQFFGPGTRLTVL.

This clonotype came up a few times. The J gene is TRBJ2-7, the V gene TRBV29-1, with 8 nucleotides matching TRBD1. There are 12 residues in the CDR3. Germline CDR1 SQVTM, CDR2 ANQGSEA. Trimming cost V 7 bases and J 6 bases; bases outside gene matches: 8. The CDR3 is CSASTGAGEQYF. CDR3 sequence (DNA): TGCAGCGCCTCGACAGGGGCAGGCGAGCAGTACTTC.

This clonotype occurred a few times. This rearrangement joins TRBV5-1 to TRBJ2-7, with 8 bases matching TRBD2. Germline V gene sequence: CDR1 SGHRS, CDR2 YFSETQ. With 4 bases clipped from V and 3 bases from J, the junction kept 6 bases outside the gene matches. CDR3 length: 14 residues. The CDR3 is CASSPGTRSYEQYF. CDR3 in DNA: TGCGCCAGCAGCCCCGGGACTAGGAGCTACGAGCAGTACTTC.

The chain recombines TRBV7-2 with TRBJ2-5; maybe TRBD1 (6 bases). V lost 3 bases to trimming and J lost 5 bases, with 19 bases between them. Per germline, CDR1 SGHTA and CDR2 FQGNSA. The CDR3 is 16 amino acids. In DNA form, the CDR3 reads TGTGCCAGCAGCTTCCGGGACACATTAATCAGGGAGACCCAGTACTTC. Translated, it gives CASSFRDTLIRETQYF. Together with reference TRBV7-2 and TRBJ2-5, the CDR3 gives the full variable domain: GAGVSQSPSNKVTEKGKDVELRCDPISGHTALYWYRQSLGQGLEFLIYFQGNSAPDKSGLPSDRFSAERTGGSVSTLTIQRTQQEDSAVYLCASSFRDTLIRETQYFGPGTRLLVL.

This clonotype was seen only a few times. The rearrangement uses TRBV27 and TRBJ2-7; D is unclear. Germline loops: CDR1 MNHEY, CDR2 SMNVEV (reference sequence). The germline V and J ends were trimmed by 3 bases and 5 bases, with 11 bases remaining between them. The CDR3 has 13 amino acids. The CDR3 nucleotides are TGTGCCAGCAGTTTCGCGGCCGACAACGAGCAGTACTTC. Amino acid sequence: CASSFAADNEQYF.

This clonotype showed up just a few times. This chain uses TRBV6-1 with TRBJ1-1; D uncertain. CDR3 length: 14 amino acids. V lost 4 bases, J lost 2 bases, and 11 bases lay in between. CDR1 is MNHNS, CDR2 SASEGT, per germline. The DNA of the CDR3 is TGTGCCAGCAGTGGACACCTAGGCAACACTGAAGCTTTCTTT. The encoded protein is CASSGHLGNTEAFF.

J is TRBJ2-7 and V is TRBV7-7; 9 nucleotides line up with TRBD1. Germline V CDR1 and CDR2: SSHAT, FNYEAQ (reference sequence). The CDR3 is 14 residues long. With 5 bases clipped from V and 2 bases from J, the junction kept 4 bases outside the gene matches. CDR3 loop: CASSPRQGAYEQYF. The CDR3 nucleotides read TGTGCCAGCAGCCCCAGACAGGGGGCCTACGAGCAGTACTTC.

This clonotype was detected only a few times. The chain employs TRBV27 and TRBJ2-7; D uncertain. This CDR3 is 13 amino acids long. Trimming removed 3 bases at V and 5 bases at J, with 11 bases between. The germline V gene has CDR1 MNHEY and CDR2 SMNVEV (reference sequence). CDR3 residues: CASSLSRGNEQYF. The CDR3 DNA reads TGTGCCAGCAGTTTGTCCCGAGGAAACGAGCAGTACTTC.

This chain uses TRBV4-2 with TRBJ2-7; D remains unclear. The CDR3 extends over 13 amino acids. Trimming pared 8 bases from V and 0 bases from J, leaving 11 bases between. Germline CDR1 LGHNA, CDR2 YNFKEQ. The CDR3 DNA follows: TGTGCCAGCCGGTCCCCAGACTCCTACGAGCAGTACTTC. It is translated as CASRSPDSYEQYF.

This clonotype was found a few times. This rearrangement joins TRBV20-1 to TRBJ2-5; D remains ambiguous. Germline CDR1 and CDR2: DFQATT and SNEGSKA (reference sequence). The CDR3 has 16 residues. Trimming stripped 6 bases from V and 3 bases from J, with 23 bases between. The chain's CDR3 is CSARLKAPQPEETQYF. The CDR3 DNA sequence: TGCAGTGCCCGGCTAAAGGCGCCTCAACCTGAAGAGACCCAGTACTTC.

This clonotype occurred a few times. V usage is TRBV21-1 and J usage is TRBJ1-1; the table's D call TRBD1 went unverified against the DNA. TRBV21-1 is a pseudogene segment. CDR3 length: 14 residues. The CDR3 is CASSKRGHHPEAFF. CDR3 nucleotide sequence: TGTGCCAGCAGCAAAAGAGGACACCACCCTGAAGCTTTCTTT.

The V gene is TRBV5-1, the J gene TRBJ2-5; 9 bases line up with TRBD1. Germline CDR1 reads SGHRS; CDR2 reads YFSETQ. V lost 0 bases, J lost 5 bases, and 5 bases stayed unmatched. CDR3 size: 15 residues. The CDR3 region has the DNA TGCGCCAGCAGCTTGGGGACAGGGGAGAGTGAGACCCAGTACTTC. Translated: CASSLGTGESETQYF.

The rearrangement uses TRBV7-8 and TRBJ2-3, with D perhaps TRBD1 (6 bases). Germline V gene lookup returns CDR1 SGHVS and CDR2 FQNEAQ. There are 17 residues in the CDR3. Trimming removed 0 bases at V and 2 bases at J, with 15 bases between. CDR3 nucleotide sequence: TGTGCCAGCAGCTTAGCGACGGCAGGGGCCCTCACAGATACGCAGTATTTT. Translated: CASSLATAGALTDTQYF.

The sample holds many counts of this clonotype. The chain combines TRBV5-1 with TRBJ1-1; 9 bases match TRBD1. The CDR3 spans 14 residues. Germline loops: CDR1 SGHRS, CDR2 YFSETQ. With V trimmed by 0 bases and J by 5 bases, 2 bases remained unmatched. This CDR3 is CASSLGDRVTEAFF. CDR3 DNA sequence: TGCGCCAGCAGCTTGGGGGACAGGGTTACTGAAGCTTTCTTT.

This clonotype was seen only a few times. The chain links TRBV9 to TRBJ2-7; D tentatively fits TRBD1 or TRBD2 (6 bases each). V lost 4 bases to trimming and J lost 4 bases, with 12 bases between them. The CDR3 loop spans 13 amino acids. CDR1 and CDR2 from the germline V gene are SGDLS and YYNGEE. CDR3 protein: CASSYEGGYEQYF. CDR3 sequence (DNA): TGTGCCAGCAGCTACGAGGGGGGTTACGAGCAGTACTTC. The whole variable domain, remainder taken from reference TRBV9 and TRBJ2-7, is DSGVTQTPKHLITATGQRVTLRCSPRSGDLSVYWYQQSLDQGLQFLIQYYNGEERAKGNILERFSAQQFPDLHSELNLSSLELGDSALYFCASSYEGGYEQYFGPGTRLTVT.

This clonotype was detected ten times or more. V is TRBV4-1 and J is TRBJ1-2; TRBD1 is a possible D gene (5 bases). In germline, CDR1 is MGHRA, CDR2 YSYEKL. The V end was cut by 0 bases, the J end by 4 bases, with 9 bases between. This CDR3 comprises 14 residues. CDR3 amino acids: CASSQESGTYGYTF. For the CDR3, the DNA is TGCGCCAGCAGCCAAGAATCAGGGACCTATGGCTACACCTTC.

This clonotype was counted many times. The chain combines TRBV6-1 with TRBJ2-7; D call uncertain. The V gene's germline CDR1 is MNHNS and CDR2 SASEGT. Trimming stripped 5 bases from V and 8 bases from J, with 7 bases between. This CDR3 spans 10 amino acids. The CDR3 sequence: CASSLNQQYF. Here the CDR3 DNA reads TGTGCCAGCAGTCTGAATCAGCAGTACTTC.

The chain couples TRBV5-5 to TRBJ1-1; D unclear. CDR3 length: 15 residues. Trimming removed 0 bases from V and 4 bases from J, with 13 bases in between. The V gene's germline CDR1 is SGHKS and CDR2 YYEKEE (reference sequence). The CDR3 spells CASSLDWNLGTEAFF. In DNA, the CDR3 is TGTGCCAGCAGCTTGGACTGGAACCTGGGCACTGAAGCTTTCTTT.

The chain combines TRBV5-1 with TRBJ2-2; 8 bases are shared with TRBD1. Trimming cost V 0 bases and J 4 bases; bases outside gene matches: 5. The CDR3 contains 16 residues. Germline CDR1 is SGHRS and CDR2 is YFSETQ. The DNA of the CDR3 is TGCGCCAGCAGCTTGGCCGGACAGGGAGGCACCGGGGAGCTGTTTTTT. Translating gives CASSLAGQGGTGELFF.

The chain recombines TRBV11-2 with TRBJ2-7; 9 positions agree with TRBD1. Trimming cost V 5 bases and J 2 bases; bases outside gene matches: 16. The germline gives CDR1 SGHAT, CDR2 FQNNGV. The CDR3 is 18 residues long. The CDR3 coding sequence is TGTGCCAGCAGCCGACTCCCGCCGGGACAGGGAGAGGCCTACGAGCAGTACTTC. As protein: CASSRLPPGQGEAYEQYF.

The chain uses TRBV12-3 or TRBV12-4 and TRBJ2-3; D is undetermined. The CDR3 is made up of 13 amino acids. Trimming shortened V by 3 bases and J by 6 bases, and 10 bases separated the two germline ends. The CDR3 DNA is TGTGCCAGCAGTTTTTTTGGGCTCGATACGCAGTATTTT. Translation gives CASSFFGLDTQYF.

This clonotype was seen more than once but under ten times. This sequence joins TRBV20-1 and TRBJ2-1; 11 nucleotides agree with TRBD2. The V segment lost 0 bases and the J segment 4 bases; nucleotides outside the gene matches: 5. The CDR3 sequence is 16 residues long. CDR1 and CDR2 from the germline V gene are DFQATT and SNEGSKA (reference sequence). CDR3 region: CSARDRGLAEYNEQFF. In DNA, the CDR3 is TGCAGTGCTAGAGATCGGGGACTAGCGGAATACAATGAGCAGTTCTTC.

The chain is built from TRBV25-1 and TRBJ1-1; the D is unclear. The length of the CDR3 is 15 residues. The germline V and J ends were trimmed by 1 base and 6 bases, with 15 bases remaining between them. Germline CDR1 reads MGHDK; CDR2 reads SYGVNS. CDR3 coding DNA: TGTGCCAGCAGTGAATTGTATAGGGAGTGGTCTGAAGCTTTCTTT. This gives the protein CASSELYREWSEAFF.

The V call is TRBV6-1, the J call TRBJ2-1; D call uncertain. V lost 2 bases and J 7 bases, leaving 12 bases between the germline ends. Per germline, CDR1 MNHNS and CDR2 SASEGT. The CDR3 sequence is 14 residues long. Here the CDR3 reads CASSERRTSNEQFF. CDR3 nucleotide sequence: TGTGCCAGCAGTGAACGGAGAACTTCAAATGAGCAGTTCTTC.

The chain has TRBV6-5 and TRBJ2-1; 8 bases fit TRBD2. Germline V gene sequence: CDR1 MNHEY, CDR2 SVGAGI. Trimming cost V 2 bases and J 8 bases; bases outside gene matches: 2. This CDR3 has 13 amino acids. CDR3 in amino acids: CASSYLREDEQFF. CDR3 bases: TGTGCCAGCAGTTACCTGCGGGAGGATGAGCAGTTCTTC.

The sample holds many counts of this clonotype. The CDR3 nucleotides read TGTGCCAGCAGTAAAGGGGCCTACGGCTCCTACAATGAGCAGTTCTTC. It is translated as CASSKGAYGSYNEQFF. The genes are TRBV27 and TRBJ2-1; tentatively, D is TRBD1 (5 bases). The V end lost 5 bases, the J end lost 0 bases, and 14 bases lay between the germline ends. CDR1 is MNHEY, CDR2 SMNVEV, per germline (reference sequence). This CDR3 contains 16 residues.

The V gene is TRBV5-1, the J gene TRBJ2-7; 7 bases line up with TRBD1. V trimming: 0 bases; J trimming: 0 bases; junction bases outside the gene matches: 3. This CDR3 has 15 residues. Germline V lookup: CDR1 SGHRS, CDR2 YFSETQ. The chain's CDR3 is CASSLETGFSYEQYF. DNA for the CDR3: TGCGCCAGCAGCTTGGAGACAGGGTTCTCCTACGAGCAGTACTTC.

The CDR3 sequence: CASSPPQRELTDTQYF. DNA of the CDR3: TGTGCCAGCAGCCCACCCCAGCGGGAACTCACAGATACGCAGTATTTT. The rearrangement links TRBV5-6 to TRBJ2-3; TRBD2 matches 7 bases. This CDR3 is 16 amino acids long. The V segment lost 4 bases and the J segment 2 bases; nucleotides outside the gene matches: 10. Germline CDR1 reads SGHDT; CDR2 reads YYEEEE.

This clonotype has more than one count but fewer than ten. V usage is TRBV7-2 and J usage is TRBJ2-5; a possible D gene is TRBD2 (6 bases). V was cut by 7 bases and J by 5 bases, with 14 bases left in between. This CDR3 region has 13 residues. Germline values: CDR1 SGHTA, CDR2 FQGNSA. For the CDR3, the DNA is TGTGCCAGCATTTCGGGGGTGGGGGAGACCCAGTACTTC. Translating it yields CASISGVGETQYF.

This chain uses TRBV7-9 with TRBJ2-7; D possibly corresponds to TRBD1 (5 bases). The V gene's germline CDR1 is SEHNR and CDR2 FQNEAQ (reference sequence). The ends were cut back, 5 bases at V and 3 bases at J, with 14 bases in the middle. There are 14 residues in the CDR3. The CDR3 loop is CASSRSGISYEQYF. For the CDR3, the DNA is TGTGCCAGCAGCCGATCAGGGATTAGCTACGAGCAGTACTTC.